One T cell receptor beta chain is described in this entry. Naive CD8 populations comprised CD45RO-negative cells positively selected for CCR7, excluding terminally differentiated effector memory CD45RA+ cells. The study ran the assay at deep level. Using immunoSEQ multiplex PCR, the repertoire was profiled, and TCRdb retains in-frame clones only, with some absent. The profile shows millions of clones, under 95% of them singletons. This entry belongs to a study of shared clonotypes between healthy human individuals. This clonotype was sampled from a young man in good health. Some clones in this sample may be carry-over from other donors' samples. Material: naive CD8+ T cells from PBMCs.

CDR3: CASSYYTGQNTEAFF. The DNA of the CDR3 is TGTGCCAGCAGTTATTACACAGGGCAAAACACTGAAGCTTTCTTT. This chain uses TRBV6-6 with TRBJ1-1; tentatively, D is TRBD1 (6 bases). This CDR3 region has 15 residues. The germline CDR1 and CDR2 sequences are MNHNY and SVGAGI (reference sequence). The V end was cut by 3 bases, the J end by 2 bases, with 13 bases between.